The subject of this entry is one T cell receptor beta chain. Its antigen is not identified. Every patient relapsed after autologous stem cell transplantation, and brentuximab vedotin exposure varied. This sample was taken from a study of PD-1 blockade in classical Hodgkin lymphoma. Study in general: Administration of nivolumab to patients was at 3 mg/kg intravenously every 2 weeks.

V lost 5 bases and J lost 4, with 14 bases in between. CDR3 length equals 14 residues. Germline CDR1 MRHNA, CDR2 SNTAGT. Measured with immunoSEQ multiplex PCR; TCRdb has only the in-frame clones, and not every one. The table lists about 100,000 clones, approximately 90% of them singletons. Findings and limits, study-wide: CD4+ but not CD8+ TCR diversity rose significantly by C4D1. Patients with an early start, nivolumab under 1 year after ASCT, were excluded.

The origin of this receptor is a human donor with classical Hodgkin lymphoma. Source: peripheral blood mononuclear cells (PBMCs), taken before the second cycle of nivolumab. The V and J genes are TRBV6-4 and TRBJ1-2; D gene uncertain. Here the CDR3 reads CASSQKEGFYGYTF. The CDR3 bases are TGTGCCAGCAGTCAAAAGGAGGGTTTCTATGGCTACACCTTC.